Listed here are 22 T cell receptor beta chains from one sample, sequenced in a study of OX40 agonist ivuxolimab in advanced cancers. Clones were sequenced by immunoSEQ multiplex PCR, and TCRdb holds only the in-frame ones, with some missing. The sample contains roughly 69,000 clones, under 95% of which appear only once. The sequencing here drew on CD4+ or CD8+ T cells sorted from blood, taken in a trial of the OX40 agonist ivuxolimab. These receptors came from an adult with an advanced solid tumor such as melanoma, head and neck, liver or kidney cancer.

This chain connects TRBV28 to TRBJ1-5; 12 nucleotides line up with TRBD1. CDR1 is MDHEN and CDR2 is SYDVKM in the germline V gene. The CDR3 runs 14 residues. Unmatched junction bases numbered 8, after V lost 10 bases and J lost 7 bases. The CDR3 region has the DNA TGTGCCACCAGGGACAGGGGGCGAGGGCAGCCCCAGCATTTT. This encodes CATRDRGRGQPQHF.

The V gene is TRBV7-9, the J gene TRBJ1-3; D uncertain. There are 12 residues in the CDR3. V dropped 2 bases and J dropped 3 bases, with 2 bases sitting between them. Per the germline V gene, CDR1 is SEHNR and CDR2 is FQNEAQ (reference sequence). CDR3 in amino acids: CASSLIGNTIYF. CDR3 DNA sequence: TGTGCCAGCAGCTTAATTGGAAACACCATATATTTT.

CDR3 nucleotide sequence: TGTGCCAGCAAAGGCAGGGGTGTTGTTCTCTATGGCTACACCTTC. It codes for CASKGRGVVLYGYTF. The J gene is TRBJ1-2, the V gene TRBV6-6, with a tentative D call TRBD1 (6 bases). The CDR3 length is 15 residues. V was shortened by 7 bases and J by 4 bases, with 19 bases between the two germline ends. Germline CDR1 MNHNY, CDR2 SVGAGI (reference sequence).

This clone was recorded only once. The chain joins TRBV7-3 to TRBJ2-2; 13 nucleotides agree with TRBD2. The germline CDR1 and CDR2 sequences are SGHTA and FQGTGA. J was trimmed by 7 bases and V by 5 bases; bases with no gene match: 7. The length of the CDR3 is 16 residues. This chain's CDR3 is CASSQTSGRRSGELFF. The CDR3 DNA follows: TGTGCCAGCAGCCAGACTAGCGGGAGGCGGAGCGGGGAGCTGTTTTTT.

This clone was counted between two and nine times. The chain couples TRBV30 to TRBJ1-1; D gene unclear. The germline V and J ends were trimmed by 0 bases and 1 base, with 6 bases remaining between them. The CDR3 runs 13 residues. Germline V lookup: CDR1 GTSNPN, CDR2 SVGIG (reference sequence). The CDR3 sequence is CAWSVLENTEAFF. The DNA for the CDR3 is TGTGCCTGGAGTGTACTTGAGAACACTGAAGCTTTCTTT.

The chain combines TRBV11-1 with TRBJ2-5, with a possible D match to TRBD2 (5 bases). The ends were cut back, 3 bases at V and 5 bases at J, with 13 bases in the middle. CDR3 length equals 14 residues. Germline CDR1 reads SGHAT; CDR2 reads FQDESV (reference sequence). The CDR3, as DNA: TGTGCCAGCAGCTTTCGAGGGCAGGAGGAGACCCAGTACTTC. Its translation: CASSFRGQEETQYF.

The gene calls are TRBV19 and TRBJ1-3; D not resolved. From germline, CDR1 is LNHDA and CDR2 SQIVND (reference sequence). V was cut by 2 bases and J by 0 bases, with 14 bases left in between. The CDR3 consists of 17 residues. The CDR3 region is CASSISSTPSSGNTIYF. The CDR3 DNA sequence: TGTGCCAGTAGTATATCCTCGACTCCGAGCTCTGGAAACACCATATATTTT.

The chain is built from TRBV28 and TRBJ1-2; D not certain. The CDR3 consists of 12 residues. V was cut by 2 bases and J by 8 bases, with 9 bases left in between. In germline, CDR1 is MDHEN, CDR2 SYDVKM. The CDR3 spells CASSLVGLGYTF. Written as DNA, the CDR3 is TGTGCCAGCAGTTTAGTGGGTTTAGGCTACACCTTC.

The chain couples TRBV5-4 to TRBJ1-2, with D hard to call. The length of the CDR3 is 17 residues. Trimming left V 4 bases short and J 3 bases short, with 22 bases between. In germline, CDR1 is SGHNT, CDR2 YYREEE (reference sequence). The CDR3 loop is CASSPVVGISTDYGYTF. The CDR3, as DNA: TGTGCCAGCAGCCCGGTGGTAGGAATCTCTACGGACTATGGCTACACCTTC.

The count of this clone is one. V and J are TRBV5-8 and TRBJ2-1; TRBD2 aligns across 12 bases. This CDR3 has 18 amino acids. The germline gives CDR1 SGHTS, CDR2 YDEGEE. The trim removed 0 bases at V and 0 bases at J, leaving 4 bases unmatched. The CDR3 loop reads CASSLVLTSGSSYNEQFF. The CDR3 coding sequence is TGTGCCAGCAGCTTGGTTCTGACTAGCGGGAGCTCCTACAATGAGCAGTTCTTC.

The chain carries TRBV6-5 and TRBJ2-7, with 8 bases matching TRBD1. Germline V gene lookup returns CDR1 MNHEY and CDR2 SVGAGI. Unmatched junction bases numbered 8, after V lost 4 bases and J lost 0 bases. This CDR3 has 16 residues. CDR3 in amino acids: CASSFIRTGTSYEQYF. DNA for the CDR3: TGTGCCAGCAGTTTCATCCGGACAGGGACCTCCTACGAGCAGTACTTC.

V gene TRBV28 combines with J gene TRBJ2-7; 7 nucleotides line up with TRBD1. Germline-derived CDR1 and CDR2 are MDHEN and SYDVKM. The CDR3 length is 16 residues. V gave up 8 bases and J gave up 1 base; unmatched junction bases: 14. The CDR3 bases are TGTGCCAGCCACTCTTTTCCTAGGGGACAGTCCTACGAGCAGTACTTC. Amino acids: CASHSFPRGQSYEQYF.

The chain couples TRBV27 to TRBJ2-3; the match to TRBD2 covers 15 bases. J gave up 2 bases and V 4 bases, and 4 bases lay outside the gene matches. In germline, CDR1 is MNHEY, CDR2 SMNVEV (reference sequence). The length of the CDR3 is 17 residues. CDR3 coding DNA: TGTGCCAGCAGTTACTGGACTAGCGGGGGGGACACAGATACGCAGTATTTT. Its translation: CASSYWTSGGDTDTQYF.

The CDR3 DNA follows: TGTGCCAGTAGTATAGGGGCCGGCCTCATCTCCTACGAGCAGTACTTC. Amino acids: CASSIGAGLISYEQYF. The gene calls are TRBV19 and TRBJ2-7, with unresolved D. The length of the CDR3 is 16 residues. Germline CDR1 reads LNHDA; CDR2 reads SQIVND (reference sequence). Trimming left V 1 base short and J 0 bases short, with 13 bases between.

As DNA, the CDR3 is TGTGCCAGCAGCTTAAGGACAGGGGCAACTGAAGCTTTCTTT. Amino acids: CASSLRTGATEAFF. The chain carries TRBV11-3 and TRBJ1-1; 9 bases fit TRBD1. The CDR3 totals 14 residues. The germline V gene encodes CDR1 SGHNT and CDR2 YENEEA. The V gene end was trimmed by 2 bases and the J gene end by 5 bases; junction bases not matched to a gene: 3.

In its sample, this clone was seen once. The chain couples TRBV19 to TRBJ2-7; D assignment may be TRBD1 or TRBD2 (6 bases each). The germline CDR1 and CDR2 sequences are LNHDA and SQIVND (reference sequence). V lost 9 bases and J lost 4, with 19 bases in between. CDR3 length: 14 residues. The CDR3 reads CASGTGTRPYEQYF. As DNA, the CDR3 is TGTGCCAGCGGAACAGGGACTCGGCCTTACGAGCAGTACTTC.

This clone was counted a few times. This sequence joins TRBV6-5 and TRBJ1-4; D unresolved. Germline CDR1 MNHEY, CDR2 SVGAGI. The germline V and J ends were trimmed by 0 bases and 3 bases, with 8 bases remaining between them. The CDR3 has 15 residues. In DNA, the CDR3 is TGTGCCAGCAGTTACTCGGGCACGGCTAATGAAAAACTGTTTTTT. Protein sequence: CASSYSGTANEKLFF.

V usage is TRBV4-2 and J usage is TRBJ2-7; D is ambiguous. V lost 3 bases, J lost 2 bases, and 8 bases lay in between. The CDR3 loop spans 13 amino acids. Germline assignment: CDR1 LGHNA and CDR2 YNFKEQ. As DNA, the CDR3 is TGTGCCAGCAGCCATCCCCCTACCTACGAGCAGTACTTC. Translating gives CASSHPPTYEQYF.

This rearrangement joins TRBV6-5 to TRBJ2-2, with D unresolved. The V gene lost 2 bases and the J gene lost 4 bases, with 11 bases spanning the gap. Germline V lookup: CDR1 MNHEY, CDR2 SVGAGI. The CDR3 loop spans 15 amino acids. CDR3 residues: CASSYPGSGTGELFF. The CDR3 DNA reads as TGTGCCAGCAGTTACCCGGGTTCCGGCACCGGGGAGCTGTTTTTT.

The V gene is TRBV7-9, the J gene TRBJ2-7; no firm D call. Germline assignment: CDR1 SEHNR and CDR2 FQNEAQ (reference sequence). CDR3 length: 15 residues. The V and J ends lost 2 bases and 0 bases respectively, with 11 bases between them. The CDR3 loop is CASSLLSGLSYEQYF. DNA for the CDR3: TGTGCCAGCAGCTTACTTTCGGGTCTCTCCTACGAGCAGTACTTC.

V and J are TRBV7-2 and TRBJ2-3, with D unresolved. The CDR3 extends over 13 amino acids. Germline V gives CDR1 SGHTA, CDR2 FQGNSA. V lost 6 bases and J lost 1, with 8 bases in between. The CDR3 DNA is TGTGCCAGCAGTTCCCTCCGCACAGATACGCAGTATTTT. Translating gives CASSSLRTDTQYF.

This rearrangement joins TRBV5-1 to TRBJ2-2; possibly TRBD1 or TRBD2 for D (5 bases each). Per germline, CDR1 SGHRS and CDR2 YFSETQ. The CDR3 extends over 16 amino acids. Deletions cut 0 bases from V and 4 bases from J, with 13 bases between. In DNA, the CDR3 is TGCGCCAGCAGCTTGGCCAGATCAGGGAGCACCGGGGAGCTGTTTTTT. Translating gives CASSLARSGSTGELFF.